The clone carrying this T cell receptor beta chain turned up a few times. V gave up 4 bases and J gave up 3 bases, with 13 bases separating them. The CDR3 runs to 15 residues. Germline V gene data show CDR1 as SGHRS and CDR2 as YFSETQ. The source of the sample is a study of TIL therapy for anti-PD-1-resistant metastatic lung cancer. Study information: Half of patients were current or former smokers.

As for time point: pre-treatment sample, taken before nivolumab and TIL therapy. Stage 4 NSCLC adults joined between late 2017 and 2020. This was the immunoSEQ v3 assay. Using immunoSEQ multiplex PCR, the repertoire was profiled, and TCRdb retains in-frame clones only, with some absent. The sample includes tens of thousands of clones, 74% of them seen just once. This material consisted of blood, taken at baseline. This chain links TRBV5-1 with TRBJ2-2, with a weak D call TRBD2 (5 bases). This receptor was identified in a woman between 30 and 85 years old with non-small cell lung cancer. CDR3 protein: CASSVGGGYTGELFF. DNA for the CDR3: TGCGCCAGCAGCGTTGGAGGCGGGTACACCGGGGAGCTGTTTTTT.